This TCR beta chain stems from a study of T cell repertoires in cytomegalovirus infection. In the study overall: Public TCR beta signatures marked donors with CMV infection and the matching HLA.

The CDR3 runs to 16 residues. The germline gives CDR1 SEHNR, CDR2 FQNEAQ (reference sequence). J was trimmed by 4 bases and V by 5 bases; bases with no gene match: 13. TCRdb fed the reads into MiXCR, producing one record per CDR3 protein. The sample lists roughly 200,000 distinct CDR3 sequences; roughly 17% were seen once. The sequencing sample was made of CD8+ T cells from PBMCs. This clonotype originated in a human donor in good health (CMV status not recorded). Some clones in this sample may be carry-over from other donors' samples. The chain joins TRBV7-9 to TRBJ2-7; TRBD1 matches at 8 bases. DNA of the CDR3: TGTGCCAGCAGCCCCCCCCGGGACAGGATCGAATACGAGCAGTACTTC. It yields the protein CASSPPRDRIEYEQYF.